A single sample is the source of the 20 T cell receptor beta chains below, sequenced in a study of blood T cell repertoires in COVID-19. Generated by immunoSEQ multiplex PCR, the TCRdb table keeps only in-frame clones and is missing some. The sample shows 150,000 or so clones, approximately 85% of them seen only once. The material sequenced was peripheral blood. These receptors all stem from a man aged 60 to 75 who had recovered from COVID-19.

The V gene is TRBV11-2, the J gene TRBJ2-1; maybe TRBD2 (7 bases). V shed 5 bases and J shed 4 bases, with 15 bases lying between them. The CDR3 totals 15 residues. Looked up from germline, CDR1 is SGHAT and CDR2 is FQNNGV. The CDR3 here is CASSRGGTTYNEQFF. The CDR3 DNA reads as TGTGCCAGCAGCCGGGGAGGGACAACTTACAATGAGCAGTTCTTC.

The CDR3 DNA reads as TGTGCCAGCAGCGTTCGGGACATATCCTACAATGAGCAGTTCTTC. This sequence encodes CASSVRDISYNEQFF. This rearrangement joins TRBV9 to TRBJ2-1, with D possibly matching TRBD1 (6 bases). V dropped 2 bases and J dropped 1 base, with 10 bases sitting between them. Germline CDR1 and CDR2: SGDLS and YYNGEE. This CDR3 region has 15 residues.

This sequence joins TRBV5-4 and TRBJ2-1, with D tentatively TRBD2 (6 bases). The CDR3 has 15 amino acids. The V gene's germline CDR1 is SGHNT and CDR2 YYREEE (reference sequence). Trimming removed 3 bases from V and 1 base from J, with 11 bases in between. The CDR3 nucleotides read TGTGCCAGCAGCTCCGGGGGTAGTTCCTACAATGAGCAGTTCTTC. Amino acid sequence: CASSSGGSSYNEQFF.

This clone was detected a few times. The chain has TRBV2 and TRBJ2-1, with 12 nucleotides matching TRBD1. J gave up 8 bases and V 5 bases, and 7 bases lay outside the gene matches. Germline V gene lookup returns CDR1 SNHLY and CDR2 FYNNEI. The CDR3 has 15 residues. This CDR3 is CASSSGTGGRDEQFF. The CDR3 DNA is TGTGCCAGCAGTTCCGGGACAGGGGGCAGGGATGAGCAGTTCTTC.

The CDR3 DNA reads TGTGCCAGCAGTTACCGTTCCGCGGGGGGGCGACATGAGCAGTTCTTC. Amino acids: CASSYRSAGGRHEQFF. This chain uses TRBV6-5 with TRBJ2-1, with TRBD2 matching over 9 bases. There are 16 residues in the CDR3. Trimming at V came to 2 bases and at J to 8 bases, leaving 10 bases not matched to a gene. Germline loops: CDR1 MNHEY, CDR2 SVGAGI.

The chain employs TRBV19 and TRBJ2-2; 7 bases fit TRBD1. The germline V gene encodes CDR1 LNHDA and CDR2 SQIVND (reference sequence). The V gene end was trimmed by 8 bases and the J gene end by 2 bases; junction bases not matched to a gene: 8. The CDR3 is 15 residues long. The CDR3 region has the DNA TGTGCCAGTCTCTTAAACAGGGGAAACACCGGGGAGCTGTTTTTT. Translating gives CASLLNRGNTGELFF.

The genes are TRBV7-8 and TRBJ1-4, with a tentative D call TRBD1 (5 bases). The CDR3 contains 15 residues. From germline, CDR1 is SGHVS and CDR2 FQNEAQ. Trimming took off 1 base at V and 7 bases at J, with 13 bases between the two ends. As DNA, the CDR3 is TGTGCCAGCAGCTTAGTGCGGGGCGGGGGTGAAAAACTGTTTTTT. Its translation: CASSLVRGGGEKLFF.

The rearrangement uses TRBV6-5 and TRBJ1-1; TRBD1 agrees at 7 bases. The CDR3 has 15 residues. Trimming at V came to 6 bases and at J to 2 bases, leaving 9 bases not matched to a gene. Germline CDR1 and CDR2: MNHEY and SVGAGI. In DNA, the CDR3 is TGTGCCAGCAGCCCGTTCTGGACAGGAAACACTGAAGCTTTCTTT. This gives the protein CASSPFWTGNTEAFF.

CDR3 bases: TGTGCCTGGAGTGTCAACCCCCGGGATCAGCCCCAGCATTTT. Its translation: CAWSVNPRDQPQHF. This chain links TRBV30 with TRBJ1-5; no definite D call. Germline CDR1 reads GTSNPN; CDR2 reads SVGIG (reference sequence). The CDR3 is 14 amino acids. V dropped 0 bases and J dropped 5 bases, with 11 bases sitting between them.

V and J are TRBV14 and TRBJ2-2; D is uncertain. This CDR3 is 13 amino acids long. CDR1 is SGHDN and CDR2 is FVKESK in the germline V gene. The V and J ends lost 4 bases and 5 bases respectively, with 8 bases between them. CDR3 amino acids: CASSPWQTGELFF. As DNA, the CDR3 is TGTGCCAGCAGCCCGTGGCAAACCGGGGAGCTGTTTTTT.

The chain has TRBV10-2 and TRBJ2-3; 8 bases agree with TRBD2. J gave up 2 bases and V 0 bases, and 4 bases lay outside the gene matches. The CDR3 is 16 residues long. Germline V lookup: CDR1 WSHSY, CDR2 SAAADI. The CDR3 DNA reads TGCGCCAGCAGTGAGTCCCGCGGGGGGACCACAGATACGCAGTATTTT. It specifies CASSESRGGTTDTQYF.

Only a few counts were recorded for this clone. The DNA of the CDR3 is TGTGCCAGCAGCTTAGTAGCGGGGGGGGCCTACGAGCAGTACTTC. Translating gives CASSLVAGGAYEQYF. V gene TRBV7-2 combines with J gene TRBJ2-7, with 11 bases identical to TRBD2. The CDR3 spans 15 residues. J was trimmed by 2 bases and V by 1 base; bases with no gene match: 1. Germline V lookup: CDR1 SGHTA, CDR2 FQGNSA.

This clone was seen a single time. Other DNA sequences of this sample code for an identical CDR3. V and J are TRBV6-5 and TRBJ2-5; D is undetermined. CDR1 is MNHEY and CDR2 is SVGAGI in the germline V gene. V was shortened by 0 bases and J by 5 bases, with 10 bases between the two germline ends. The CDR3 length is 14 residues. The CDR3 region is CASSYSGPGETQYF. The CDR3 nucleotides read TGTGCCAGCAGTTACTCGGGTCCGGGTGAGACCCAGTACTTC.

The chain has TRBV6-5 and TRBJ1-5, with D possibly TRBD1 on 6 matching bases. Germline assignment: CDR1 MNHEY and CDR2 SVGAGI. CDR3 length equals 14 residues. Trimming took 8 bases from V and 4 from J, leaving 15 bases between them. In DNA, the CDR3 is TGTGCCAGCGCCTTAGGACAGCTTAATCAGCCCCAGCATTTT. This gives the protein CASALGQLNQPQHF.

This chain links TRBV7-2 with TRBJ1-6; D call uncertain. The germline CDR1 and CDR2 sequences are SGHTA and FQGNSA. V lost 2 bases to trimming and J lost 7 bases, with 12 bases between them. The CDR3 consists of 15 residues. The CDR3 DNA sequence: TGTGCCAGCAGCTTAATGGCAGGCCCAAATTCACCCCTCCACTTT. As protein: CASSLMAGPNSPLHF.

The chain carries TRBV19 and TRBJ1-1; D gene unclear. The CDR3 covers 13 residues. Trimming took 8 bases from V and 4 from J, leaving 14 bases between them. Germline CDR1 is LNHDA and CDR2 is SQIVND (reference sequence). In DNA form, the CDR3 reads TGTGCCAGTCTAACATCTAGTAGCACTGAAGCTTTCTTT. Encoded protein: CASLTSSSTEAFF. The full variable domain, its missing parts supplied by reference TRBV19 and TRBJ1-1, is DGGITQSPKYLFRKEGQNVTLSCEQNLNHDAMYWYRQDPGQGLRLIYYSQIVNDFQKGDIAEGYSVSREKKESFPLTVTSAQKNPTAFYLCASLTSSSTEAFFGQGTRLTVV.

V usage is TRBV9 and J usage is TRBJ2-5, with a possible D match to TRBD1 (6 bases). Trimming removed 4 bases from V and 5 bases from J, with 24 bases in between. The germline V gene encodes CDR1 SGDLS and CDR2 YYNGEE. The CDR3 is made up of 17 amino acids. CDR3 protein: CASSPLSQGSGWETQYF. CDR3 bases: TGTGCCAGCAGCCCACTTTCGCAGGGGAGTGGTTGGGAGACCCAGTACTTC.

This clone occurred once. The CDR3, as DNA: TGTGCCAGTACGGGGGAGAGGCGCGGAAACACCATATATTTT. It encodes CASTGERRGNTIYF. The chain employs TRBV19 and TRBJ1-3; the D gene is possibly TRBD1 (5 bases). V was cut by 7 bases and J by 4 bases, with 14 bases left in between. This CDR3 comprises 14 residues. The germline gives CDR1 LNHDA, CDR2 SQIVND (reference sequence).

This CDR3 is CAWRTGSSYEQYF. The CDR3 nucleotides are TGTGCCTGGAGGACGGGAAGCTCCTACGAGCAGTACTTC. The J gene is TRBJ2-7, the V gene TRBV30, with D possibly matching TRBD2 (5 bases). Germline V lookup: CDR1 GTSNPN, CDR2 SVGIG (reference sequence). The V end lost 3 bases, the J end lost 0 bases, and 9 bases lay between the germline ends. The CDR3 runs to 13 residues. The full variable domain, in which reference TRBV30 and TRBJ2-7 provide the parts outside the CDR3, is SQTIHQWPATLVQPVGSPLSLECTVEGTSNPNLYWYRQAAGRGLQLLFYSVGIGQISSEVPQNLSASRPQDRQFILSSKKLLLSDSGFYLCAWRTGSSYEQYFGPGTRLTVT.

The rearrangement joins TRBV27 to TRBJ1-5, with TRBD1 matching 8 bases. The CDR3 extends over 13 amino acids. Unmatched junction bases numbered 2, after V lost 3 bases and J lost 7 bases. Germline V gene lookup returns CDR1 MNHEY and CDR2 SMNVEV (reference sequence). The CDR3 region has the DNA TGTGCCAGCAGTTTCAGGGGGCGACAGCCCCAGCATTTT. This sequence encodes CASSFRGRQPQHF.